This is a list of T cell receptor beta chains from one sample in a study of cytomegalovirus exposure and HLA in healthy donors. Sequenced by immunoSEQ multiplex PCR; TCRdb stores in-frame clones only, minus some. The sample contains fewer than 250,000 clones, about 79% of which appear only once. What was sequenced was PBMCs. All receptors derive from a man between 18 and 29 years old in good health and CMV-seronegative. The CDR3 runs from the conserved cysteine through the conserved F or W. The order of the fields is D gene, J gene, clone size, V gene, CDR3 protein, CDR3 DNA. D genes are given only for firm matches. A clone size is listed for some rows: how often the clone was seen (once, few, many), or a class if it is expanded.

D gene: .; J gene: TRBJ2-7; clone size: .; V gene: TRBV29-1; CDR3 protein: CSVGQSRSLYEQYF; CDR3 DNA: TGCAGCGTTGGACAGTCAAGGTCTTTGTACGAGCAGTACTTC
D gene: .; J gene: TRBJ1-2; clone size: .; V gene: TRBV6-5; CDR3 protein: CASSLGASYGYTF; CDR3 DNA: TGTGCCAGCAGTTTGGGGGCTAGCTATGGCTACACCTTC
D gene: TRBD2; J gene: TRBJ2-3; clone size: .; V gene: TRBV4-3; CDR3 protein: CASSQEGAGSTPPADTQYF; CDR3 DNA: TGCGCCAGCAGCCAAGAAGGAGCGGGATCGACCCCTCCAGCAGATACGCAGTATTTT
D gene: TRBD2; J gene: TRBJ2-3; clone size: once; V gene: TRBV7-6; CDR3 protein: CASSFEVAGGLGTDTQYF; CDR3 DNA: TGTGCCAGCAGCTTCGAAGTAGCGGGGGGGCTTGGCACAGATACGCAGTATTTT
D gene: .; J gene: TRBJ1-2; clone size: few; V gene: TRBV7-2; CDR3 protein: CASSSPHVGALHYGYTF; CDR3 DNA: TGTGCCAGCAGCTCCCCCCATGTGGGGGCGCTACACTATGGCTACACCTTC
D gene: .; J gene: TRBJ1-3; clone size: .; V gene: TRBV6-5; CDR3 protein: CASRPGSAGSIYF; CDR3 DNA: TGTGCCAGCAGACCCGGGTCGGCAGGGTCCATATATTTT
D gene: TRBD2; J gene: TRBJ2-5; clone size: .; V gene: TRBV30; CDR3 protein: CAWSQAGGRYGETQYF; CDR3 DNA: TGTGCCTGGAGTCAAGCGGGGGGACGCTATGGGGAGACCCAGTACTTC
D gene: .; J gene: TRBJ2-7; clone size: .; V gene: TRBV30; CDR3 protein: CAWSVGGEQYF; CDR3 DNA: TGTGCCTGGAGTGTGGGGGGCGAGCAGTACTTC
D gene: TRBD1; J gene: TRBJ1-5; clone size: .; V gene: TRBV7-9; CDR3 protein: CASSRTGNQPQHF; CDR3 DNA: TGTGCCAGCAGCCGGACAGGAAATCAGCCCCAGCATTTT
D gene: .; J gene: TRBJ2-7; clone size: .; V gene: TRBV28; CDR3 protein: CASSLRTYEQYF; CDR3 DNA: TGTGCCAGCAGTTTGCGGACCTACGAGCAGTACTTC
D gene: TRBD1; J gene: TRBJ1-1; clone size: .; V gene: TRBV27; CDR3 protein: CASSSWTGVTEAFF; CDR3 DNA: TGTGCCAGCAGTTCTTGGACAGGGGTAACTGAAGCTTTCTTT
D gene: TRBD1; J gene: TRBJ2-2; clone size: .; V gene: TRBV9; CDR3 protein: CASTRGLGGELFF; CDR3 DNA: TGTGCCAGCACCAGGGGGCTTGGCGGGGAGCTGTTTTTT
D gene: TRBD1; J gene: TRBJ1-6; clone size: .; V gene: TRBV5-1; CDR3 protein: CASSLDRGSYNSPLHF; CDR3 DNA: TGCGCCAGCAGCTTAGACAGGGGTTCCTATAATTCACCCCTCCACTTT
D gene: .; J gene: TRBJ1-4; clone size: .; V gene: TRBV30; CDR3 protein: CAWSDRGRVNEKLFF; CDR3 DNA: TGTGCCTGGAGTGACAGAGGCAGGGTTAATGAAAAACTGTTTTTT
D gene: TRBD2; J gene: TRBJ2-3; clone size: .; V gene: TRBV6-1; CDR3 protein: CASSDLAGSDTQYF; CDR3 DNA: TGTGCCAGCAGTGACCTAGCGGGATCAGATACGCAGTATTTT
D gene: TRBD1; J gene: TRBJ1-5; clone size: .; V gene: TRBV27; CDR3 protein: CASSFLGTGNLYSNQPQHF; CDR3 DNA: TGTGCCAGCAGCTTTCTTGGGACAGGGAATCTATATAGCAATCAGCCCCAGCATTTT
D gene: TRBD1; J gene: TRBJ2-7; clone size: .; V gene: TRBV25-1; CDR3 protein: CASRSGQESDEQYF; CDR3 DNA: TGTGCCAGCAGATCGGGACAGGAGTCTGACGAGCAGTACTTC
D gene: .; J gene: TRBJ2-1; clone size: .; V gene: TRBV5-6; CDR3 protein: CASSTRVANEQFF; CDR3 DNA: TGTGCCAGCAGCACCCGGGTTGCAAATGAGCAGTTCTTC
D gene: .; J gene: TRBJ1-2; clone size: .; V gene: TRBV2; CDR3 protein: CASSPDLGGYTF; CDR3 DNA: TGTGCCAGCAGTCCCGACTTGGGTGGCTACACCTTC
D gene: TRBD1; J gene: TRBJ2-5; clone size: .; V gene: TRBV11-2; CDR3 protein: CASSPGTGPQETQYF; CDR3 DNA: TGTGCCAGCAGCCCTGGGACAGGCCCTCAAGAGACCCAGTACTTC
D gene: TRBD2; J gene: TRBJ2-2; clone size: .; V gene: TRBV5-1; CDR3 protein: CASSPTSGPRATGELFF; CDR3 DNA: TGCGCCAGCAGCCCCACTAGCGGACCTCGTGCCACCGGGGAGCTGTTTTTT
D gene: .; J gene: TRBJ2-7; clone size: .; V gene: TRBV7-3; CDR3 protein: CASSLEAGNHGQYF; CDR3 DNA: TGTGCCAGCAGCTTGGAAGCCGGGAATCACGGGCAGTACTTC
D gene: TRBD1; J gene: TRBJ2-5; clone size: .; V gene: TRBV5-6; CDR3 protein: CASSSTGVKETQYF; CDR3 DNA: TGTGCCAGCAGCTCTACAGGGGTAAAGGAGACCCAGTACTTC
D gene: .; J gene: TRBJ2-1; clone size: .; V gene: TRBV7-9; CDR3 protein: CASSLPGAGTNEQFF; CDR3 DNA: TGTGCCAGCAGCCTCCCGGGCGCGGGAACGAATGAGCAGTTCTTC
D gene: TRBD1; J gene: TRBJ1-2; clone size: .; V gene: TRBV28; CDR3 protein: CASTSGQGTFYGYTF; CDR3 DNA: TGTGCCAGCACCTCGGGACAGGGGACTTTCTATGGCTACACCTTC
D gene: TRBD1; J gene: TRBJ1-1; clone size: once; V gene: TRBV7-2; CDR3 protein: CASSFPRGVTEAFF; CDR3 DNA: TGTGCCAGCAGCTTTCCCAGGGGGGTTACTGAAGCTTTCTTT
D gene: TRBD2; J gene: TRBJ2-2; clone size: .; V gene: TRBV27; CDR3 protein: CASSPRGTSGRVNTGELFF; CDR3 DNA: TGTGCCAGCAGTCCACGCGGGACTAGCGGGAGGGTAAACACCGGGGAGCTGTTTTTT
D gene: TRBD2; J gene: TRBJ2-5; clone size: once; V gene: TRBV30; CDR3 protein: CAWRPGLAGEWETQYF; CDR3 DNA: TGTGCCTGGCGACCGGGACTAGCGGGAGAGTGGGAGACCCAGTACTTC
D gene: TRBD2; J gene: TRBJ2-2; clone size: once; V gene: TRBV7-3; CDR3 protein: CASSLLAGDSGTGELFF; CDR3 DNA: TGTGCCAGCAGCTTGCTAGCGGGAGATTCGGGCACCGGGGAGCTGTTTTTT
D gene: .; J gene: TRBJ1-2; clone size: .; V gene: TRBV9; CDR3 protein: CASSTNGGAYGYTF; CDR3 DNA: TGTGCCAGCAGCACCAACGGGGGTGCCTATGGCTACACCTTC
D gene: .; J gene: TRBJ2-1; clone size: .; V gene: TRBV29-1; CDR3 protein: CSVEGPGHSNEQFF; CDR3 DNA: TGCAGCGTTGAAGGCCCCGGACACTCCAATGAGCAGTTCTTC